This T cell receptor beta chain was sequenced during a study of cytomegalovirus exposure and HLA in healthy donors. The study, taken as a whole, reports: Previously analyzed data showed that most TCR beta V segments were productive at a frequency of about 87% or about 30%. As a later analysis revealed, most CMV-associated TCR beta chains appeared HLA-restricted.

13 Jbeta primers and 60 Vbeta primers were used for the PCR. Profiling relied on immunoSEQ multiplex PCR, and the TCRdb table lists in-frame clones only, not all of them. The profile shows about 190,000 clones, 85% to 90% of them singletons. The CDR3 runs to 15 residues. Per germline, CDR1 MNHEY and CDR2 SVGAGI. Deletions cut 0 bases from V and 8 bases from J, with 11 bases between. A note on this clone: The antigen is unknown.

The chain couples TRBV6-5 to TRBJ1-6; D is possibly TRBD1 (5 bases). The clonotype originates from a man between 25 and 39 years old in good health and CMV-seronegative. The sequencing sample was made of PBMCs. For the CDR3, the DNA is TGTGCCAGCAGTTACTCAGGAAGGGGCTATTCACCCCTCCACTTT. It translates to CASSYSGRGYSPLHF.